Below are 8 T cell receptor beta chains sequenced from a single sample in a study of CD8+ T cells in alopecia areata. Scientists pooled cutaneous lymph node cells and sorted them on CD4, CD8alpha, NKG2D, NKG2ACE and other markers. cDNA reverse transcribed from extracted RNA served as the sequencing template. Profiling relied on immunoSEQ multiplex PCR, and the TCRdb table lists in-frame clones only, not all of them. This repertoire holds more than 250,000 clones, and none appear only once. Input material: CD4+ T cells sorted from a lymph node. These receptors were obtained from a C3H/HeJ mouse with alopecia areata. The strain bears MHC haplotype H2-k.

With respect to this clone: Gene names are the mouse ones. The missing CDR3 end, 4 residues past where the read stops, is filled in from the germline J gene. The V call is TRBV31, the J call TRBJ2-1; 11 nucleotides align to TRBD2. The germline V gene encodes CDR1 GKSSPN and CDR2 SITVG. This CDR3 has 14 residues. Losses at the gene ends were 1 base for V and 5 bases for J; bases not matched to a gene: 1. The CDR3 loop reads CAWSQGLGDAEQFF. The CDR3 DNA, read in part, is TGTGCCTGGAGTCAGGGACTGGGGGATGCT.

A remark on this clone: Gene names refer to mouse genes. The read stops 4 residues short of the end of the CDR3; the missing end is completed from the germline J gene. This chain uses TRBV13-1 with TRBJ2-7; D uncertain. The CDR3 consists of 15 residues. With 2 bases removed from V and 0 bases from J, the gap between germline ends came to 12 bases. Germline loops: CDR1 NSHNY, CDR2 SYGAGN. CDR3 sequence reads: CASSENRESSYEQYF. The CDR3 DNA, read in part, is TGTGCCAGCAGTGAGAACAGAGAGAGCTCCTAT.

This clone came up a few times. The gene names here belong to mouse. The observed sequence ends 4 residues before the CDR3 terminus, with the missing tail filled in from the germline J gene. The J gene is TRBJ1-1, the V gene TRBV13-1; possible D gene TRBD1, 5 bases. V gave up 0 bases and J gave up 0 bases, with 12 bases separating them. This CDR3 has 16 amino acids. The germline V gene encodes CDR1 NSHNY and CDR2 SYGAGN. The CDR3 sequence: CASSDARGRANTEVFF. The CDR3 DNA, read in part, is TGTGCCAGCAGTGATGCGAGGGGAAGAGCAAACACA.

This clone has a handful of counts. Gene and germline names: mouse. Read data end 4 residues before the CDR3 end; the end is taken from the germline J gene. This chain links TRBV13-3 with TRBJ2-7; tentatively, D is TRBD2 (6 bases). Deletions cut 4 bases from V and 0 bases from J, with 8 bases between. The CDR3 contains 13 residues. Germline V gene lookup returns CDR1 NNHDY and CDR2 SYVADS. The CDR3 region is CASSRLVSYEQYF. Incomplete CDR3 DNA: TGTGCCAGCAGTCGACTGGTCTCCTAT.

This clone was seen only a few times. A much larger clone is a single base away; this may be a read error. Gene names are mouse gene names. The CDR3 goes on 4 residues after the read ends, and that part is filled in from the germline J gene. Different DNA sequences within this sample yield the same CDR3. The V call is TRBV13-1, the J call TRBJ2-2; no clear D. Germline CDR1 is NSHNY and CDR2 is SYGAGN. The CDR3 has 13 amino acids. The V and J ends lost 5 bases and 0 bases respectively, with 5 bases between them. CDR3 protein: CASRTTNTGQLYF. The CDR3 bases that were read are TGTGCCAGCAGAACAACAAACACCGGG.

About this clone itself: Mouse gene names apply. The read terminates 4 residues before the CDR3 end, so the remaining end is supplied by the germline J gene. The chain employs TRBV13-1 and TRBJ2-3, with TRBD1 identical over 7 bases. With 3 bases clipped from V and 4 bases from J, the junction kept 5 bases outside the gene matches. CDR1 is NSHNY and CDR2 is SYGAGN in the germline V gene. The CDR3 has 14 residues. CDR3 sequence reads: CASSGPGQTETLYF. CDR3 DNA, as far as it was read: TGTGCCAGCAGTGGCCCGGGACAGACAGAA.

Of note for this clone: Gene names and germline match the mouse. The CDR3 reads CAWSSPRGSNSDYTF. Incomplete CDR3 DNA: TGTGCCTGGAGTTCCCCCAGGGGTTCAAACTCC. V and J are TRBV31 and TRBJ1-2; tentatively, D is TRBD1 (6 bases). The CDR3 end falls 4 residues outside the read, so it is completed with the germline J gene. CDR1 and CDR2 from the germline V gene are GKSSPN and SITVG. The CDR3 runs 15 residues. Trimming shortened V by 2 bases and J by 0 bases, and 13 bases separated the two germline ends.

This clone came up a few times. The genes and germline here are from mouse. The read comes to an end 4 residues before the CDR3 does, leaving the germline J gene to fill in the end. The sample contains more than one DNA sequence encoding this CDR3. V usage is TRBV1 and J usage is TRBJ2-5; TRBD1 is a possible D gene (5 bases). Trimming removed 4 bases from V and 3 bases from J, with 8 bases in between. The CDR3 contains 13 residues. Germline CDR1 and CDR2: NSQYPW and LRSPGD (reference sequence). The CDR3: CTCSGTIQDTQYF. Incomplete CDR3 DNA: TGCACCTGCAGTGGGACAATACAAGAC.